The rows below give T cell receptor beta chains drawn from one sample of a study of cytomegalovirus exposure and HLA in healthy donors. Profiled with immunoSEQ multiplex PCR; TCRdb holds only in-frame clones, not every one. This table has tens of thousands of clones, approximately 80% appearing once. Specimen: PBMCs. The source of these receptors is a woman in her twenties or thirties in good health and CMV-seronegative. Each CDR3 is given with its conserved first and last residue. A D gene is named only where the DNA matches it firmly. The listing skips clone size in some rows; elsewhere it reads once, few, many or a size class.

j_gene | v_gene | abundance | d_gene | CDR3aa | CDR3nt
TRBJ2-7 | TRBV7-9 | - | TRBD2 | CSSSRRLAVLSYEQYF | TGTTCCAGCAGTCGACGACTAGCGGTTCTATCCTACGAGCAGTACTTC
TRBJ1-5 | TRBV7-9 | once | - | CSSSLLNQPQHF | TGTTCCAGCAGCTTACTCAATCAGCCCCAGCATTTT
TRBJ1-5 | TRBV7-9 | - | - | CASRGSSNQPQHF | TGTGCCAGCCGAGGGAGTAGCAATCAGCCCCAGCATTTT
TRBJ2-1 | TRBV9 | - | TRBD1 | CASSPLGGQVDNEQFF | TGTGCCAGCAGCCCTCTGGGGGGACAGGTAGACAATGAGCAGTTCTTC
TRBJ2-3 | TRBV7-6 | - | - | CASSLSSDTQYF | TGTGCCAGCAGCTTATCTAGCGATACGCAGTATTTT
TRBJ1-5 | TRBV28 | - | - | CASTEETNQPQHF | TGTGCCAGCACAGAGGAGACCAATCAGCCCCAGCATTTT
TRBJ2-3 | TRBV28 | - | TRBD2 | CASIPAGALTDTQYF | TGTGCCAGCATCCCAGCGGGGGCCTTGACAGATACGCAGTATTTT
TRBJ1-2 | TRBV4-3 | - | TRBD1 | CASRGTGEFGYTF | TGCGCCAGCAGGGGGACAGGGGAGTTTGGCTACACCTTC
TRBJ2-7 | TRBV25-1 | - | TRBD1 | CASTGQGTYEQYF | TGTGCCAGCACGGGACAGGGGACCTACGAGCAGTACTTC
TRBJ1-2 | TRBV27 | - | TRBD1 | CASRGTGGVYGYTF | TGTGCCAGCAGAGGGACAGGGGGCGTCTATGGCTACACCTTC
TRBJ2-4 | TRBV2 | - | - | CASSPRGPGDIQYF | TGTGCCAGCAGTCCACGGGGTCCTGGGGACATTCAGTACTTC
TRBJ2-7 | TRBV7-9 | - | - | CSSSLGEVAQYF | TGTTCCAGCAGCCTGGGGGAGGTCGCTCAGTACTTC
TRBJ1-3 | TRBV10-2 | - | - | CASSEARSGNTIYF | TGCGCCAGCAGTGAGGCTAGATCTGGAAACACCATATATTTT
TRBJ1-1 | TRBV6-5 | - | - | CASSTTRGYEAFF | TGTGCCAGCAGTACCACTAGGGGGTATGAAGCTTTCTTT
TRBJ2-4 | TRBV9 | - | TRBD2 | CASSVDSGGNIQYF | TGTGCCAGCAGCGTGGATAGCGGGGGAAACATTCAGTACTTC